The sequence of this T cell receptor beta chain was determined in a study of cytomegalovirus exposure and HLA in healthy donors. Across the whole study: About 85 million unique TCRs from HLA-typed donors were held in an early release of data. General study results and limits: Presence/absence analyses supposed approximately even sequencing depth among donors. There was a cluster of highly shared sequence variants that was likely a sequencing artifact. Across HLA loci, a later analysis found differing TCR association rates, with DRB1 most and HLA-C fewest.

About this clone: The antigen remains undetermined.

The length of the CDR3 is 14 residues. The V end was cut by 3 bases, the J end by 4 bases, with 12 bases between. Per the germline V gene, CDR1 is SGDLS and CDR2 is YYNGEE. In the PCR, 60 Vbeta and 13 Jbeta primers were used. This table comes from immunoSEQ multiplex PCR, and its TCRdb copy is limited to in-frame clones, with some not included. The data hold some 180,000 clones, with roughly 77% observed a single time. The chain recombines TRBV9 with TRBJ2-3; a weak D match, TRBD2 (5 bases). Sequenced input: PBMCs. This receptor was identified in a woman in her twenties or thirties in good health and CMV-seropositive. DNA of the CDR3: TGTGCCAGCAGCGGAGCGGTCATGGCAGATACGCAGTATTTT. Protein product: CASSGAVMADTQYF.